These 21 T cell receptor beta chains originate from one sample sequenced in a study of glioma-infiltrating T cells after dendritic cell vaccination. Assay used: immunoSEQ multiplex PCR; TCRdb lists only in-frame clones, some missing. The table shows tens of thousands of clones, with around 84% occurring only once. Documented time point: after dendritic cell vaccination, including at tumor progression/relapse. The sample consisted of blood, taken after dendritic cell vaccination. These TCRs come from a human donor with glioblastoma.

The chain uses TRBV19 and TRBJ2-3, with D perhaps matching TRBD2 (6 bases). This CDR3 is built from 13 residues. Germline CDR1 LNHDA, CDR2 SQIVND (reference sequence). Trimming cost V 8 bases and J 3 bases, with 12 bases left between them. CDR3 protein: CASGRGNTDTQYF. Here the CDR3 DNA reads TGTGCCAGTGGCCGGGGGAATACAGATACGCAGTATTTT.

V usage is TRBV18 and J usage is TRBJ2-1; 9 bases are a match to TRBD1. The CDR3 has 14 residues. The V gene's germline CDR1 is KGHSH and CDR2 LQKENI. Trimming took 5 bases from V and 5 from J; bases not matched to a gene: 4. The CDR3 reads CASSRGDRDNEQFF. In DNA form, the CDR3 reads TGTGCCAGCTCAAGGGGGGACAGGGACAATGAGCAGTTCTTC.

This clone was detected only a few times. J is TRBJ2-1 and V is TRBV28, with a weak D call TRBD2 (7 bases). Germline CDR1 reads MDHEN; CDR2 reads SYDVKM. Trimming removed 6 bases from V and 3 bases from J, with 21 bases in between. CDR3 length: 17 residues. The CDR3 DNA sequence: TGTGCCAGCAGCCCCGGCGGGAGTCAGGGGAACTACAATGAGCAGTTCTTC. This sequence encodes CASSPGGSQGNYNEQFF.

The chain employs TRBV15 and TRBJ1-1, with TRBD1 matching 7 bases. This CDR3 has 15 amino acids. With 5 bases clipped from V and 1 base from J, the junction kept 7 bases outside the gene matches. Germline V gene lookup returns CDR1 LNHNV and CDR2 YYDKDF (reference sequence). DNA for the CDR3: TGTGCCACCAGCGCCTACAGGGGTGGGAACACTGAAGCTTTCTTT. Encoded protein: CATSAYRGGNTEAFF.

The rearrangement uses TRBV14 and TRBJ1-2, with 8 positions matching TRBD1. The J segment lost 5 bases and the V segment lost 3 bases, leaving 2 bases of the junction unmatched. This CDR3 spans 13 amino acids. The germline CDR1 and CDR2 sequences are SGHDN and FVKESK. CDR3 protein: CASSQGTGYGYTF. CDR3 bases: TGTGCCAGCAGCCAGGGGACAGGTTATGGCTACACCTTC.

This sequence joins TRBV4-1 and TRBJ2-7, with TRBD2 matching 10 bases. Germline CDR1 MGHRA, CDR2 YSYEKL. V gave up 4 bases and J gave up 2 bases; unmatched junction bases: 20. This CDR3 has 20 residues. In nucleotides, the CDR3 is TGCGCCAGCAGCCCGCTCACTCTTCTAGCGGGAGTAAGTAAAGCCTACGAGCAGTACTTC. Amino acid sequence: CASSPLTLLAGVSKAYEQYF.

The chain joins TRBV9 to TRBJ1-2; 9 bases align to TRBD1. The CDR3 spans 15 residues. Germline V CDR1 and CDR2: SGDLS, YYNGEE. After removal of 5 bases from V and 7 bases from J, the junction contained 12 bases not matched to a gene. This chain's CDR3 is CASSPQTGGPPGYTF. CDR3 DNA: TGTGCCAGCAGTCCTCAAACAGGGGGCCCGCCTGGCTACACCTTC.

The chain has TRBV19 and TRBJ2-7; 8 bases align to TRBD1. V shed 3 bases and J 4 bases; nucleotides not matched to a gene: 5. The CDR3 spans 14 residues. Germline CDR1 reads LNHDA; CDR2 reads SQIVND (reference sequence). The CDR3 here is CASSIRDRLYEQYF. CDR3 DNA: TGTGCCAGTAGTATCCGGGACAGGTTGTACGAGCAGTACTTC. The whole variable domain, filled in from reference TRBV19 and TRBJ2-7, reads DGGITQSPKYLFRKEGQNVTLSCEQNLNHDAMYWYRQDPGQGLRLIYYSQIVNDFQKGDIAEGYSVSREKKESFPLTVTSAQKNPTAFYLCASSIRDRLYEQYFGPGTRLTVT.

This clone showed up just once. The rearrangement joins TRBV5-1 to TRBJ2-3, with D possibly being TRBD1 (5 bases). The germline V gene has CDR1 SGHRS and CDR2 YFSETQ. Trimming removed 2 bases at V and 9 bases at J, with 10 bases between. The CDR3 is 12 residues long. The CDR3 loop is CASSFSWGTQYF. CDR3 nucleotides: TGCGCCAGCAGCTTTTCTTGGGGCACGCAGTATTTT.

The rearrangement uses TRBV5-6 and TRBJ2-1; D is perhaps TRBD2 (5 bases). This CDR3 has 15 amino acids. V lost 5 bases and J 2 bases, leaving 14 bases between the germline ends. Germline V gene sequence: CDR1 SGHDT, CDR2 YYEEEE. CDR3 DNA: TGTGCCAGCAGAAGTTTCGGGAACACCTACAATGAGCAGTTCTTC. Protein: CASRSFGNTYNEQFF.

This clone has just a few counts. This chain links TRBV18 with TRBJ1-2, with TRBD1 matching over 8 bases. Looked up from germline, CDR1 is KGHSH and CDR2 is LQKENI. V dropped 6 bases and J dropped 8; count of bases not matched to a gene: 8. The CDR3 consists of 13 residues. The CDR3 DNA sequence: TGTGCCAGCTCCCGGACAGGGTCCCTCGGCTACACCTTC. Protein sequence: CASSRTGSLGYTF. The whole variable domain, remainder taken from reference TRBV18 and TRBJ1-2, is NAGVMQNPRHLVRRRGQEARLRCSPMKGHSHVYWYRQLPEEGLKFMVYLQKENIIDESGMPKERFSAEFPKEGPSILRIQQVVRGDSAAYFCASSRTGSLGYTFGSGTRLTVV.

This clone has a single count. The V call is TRBV19, the J call TRBJ1-2, with a possible D match to TRBD1 (5 bases). This CDR3 has 16 amino acids. CDR1 and CDR2 (germline): LNHDA, SQIVND (reference sequence). Trimming cost V 4 bases and J 7 bases, with 22 bases left between them. The CDR3 is CASSRPSGGGVSGYTF. DNA of the CDR3: TGTGCCAGTAGTAGACCCTCTGGTGGGGGGGTTAGTGGCTACACCTTC.

This clone appeared a few times. The J gene is TRBJ2-1, the V gene TRBV30, with 13 bases fitting TRBD2. Unmatched junction bases numbered 3, after V lost 3 bases and J lost 1 base. Germline-derived CDR1 and CDR2 are GTSNPN and SVGIG (reference sequence). This CDR3 is built from 16 residues. CDR3 amino acids: CAWRWGLAGSYNEQFF. CDR3 nucleotides: TGTGCCTGGAGGTGGGGACTAGCGGGATCCTACAATGAGCAGTTCTTC.

The chain recombines TRBV6-5 with TRBJ2-1; a possible D gene is TRBD2 (5 bases). This CDR3 spans 14 amino acids. CDR1 and CDR2 from the germline V gene are MNHEY and SVGAGI. V lost 0 bases, J lost 5 bases, and 8 bases lay in between. CDR3 in amino acids: CASSYSPGNNEQFF. The DNA for the CDR3 is TGTGCCAGCAGTTACTCGCCGGGAAACAATGAGCAGTTCTTC.

The rearrangement links TRBV6-6 to TRBJ2-7; TRBD2 agrees at 7 bases. This CDR3 region has 14 residues. From germline, CDR1 is MNHNY and CDR2 SVGAGI (reference sequence). The trim removed 7 bases at V and 7 bases at J, leaving 13 bases unmatched. CDR3 protein: CASTTGTTPWEQYF. CDR3 DNA sequence: TGTGCCAGCACAACGGGGACTACTCCTTGGGAGCAGTACTTC.

This chain uses TRBV5-1 with TRBJ1-4, with D unresolved. The germline CDR1 and CDR2 sequences are SGHRS and YFSETQ. The CDR3 extends over 15 amino acids. V was shortened by 4 bases and J by 0 bases, with 10 bases between the two germline ends. Here the CDR3 DNA reads TGCGCCAGCAGCCCTTCGGGGACAACTAATGAAAAACTGTTTTTT. Its protein is CASSPSGTTNEKLFF.

As regards this clone: Other nucleotide sequences from this sample produce the same CDR3. The rearrangement joins TRBV5-4 to TRBJ1-2; a weak D match, TRBD1 (5 bases). The germline CDR1 and CDR2 sequences are SGHNT and YYREEE (reference sequence). This CDR3 region has 13 residues. Trimming cost V 0 bases and J 3 bases, with 6 bases left between them. CDR3 coding DNA: TGTGCCAGCAGCTTGGGGGGGGACTATGGCTACACCTTC. This translates into CASSLGGDYGYTF.

The CDR3 loop reads CASSRLAGSTGELFF. The CDR3 DNA is TGTGCCAGCAGTAGACTAGCGGGATCCACCGGGGAGCTGTTTTTT. The chain recombines TRBV5-6 with TRBJ2-2; 11 bases align to TRBD2. Germline values: CDR1 SGHDT, CDR2 YYEEEE. The junction had 4 bases not matched to a gene; V was cut back by 5 bases and J by 4 bases. The CDR3 length is 15 residues. The entire variable domain, with the rest obtained from reference TRBV5-6 and TRBJ2-2, is as follows: DAGVTQSPTHLIKTRGQQVTLRCSPKSGHDTVSWYQQALGQGPQFIFQYYEEEERQRGNFPDRFSGHQFPNYSSELNVNALLLGDSALYLCASSRLAGSTGELFFGEGSRLTVL.

This sequence joins TRBV10-1 and TRBJ1-2, with 7 bases lining up with TRBD1. The CDR3 is 14 residues long. The germline V gene has CDR1 WNHNN and CDR2 SYGVQD (reference sequence). The trim removed 10 bases at V and 5 bases at J, leaving 13 bases unmatched. CDR3 DNA: TGCGCCAAGGGACAGAGTACACCGCCTTATGGCTACACCTTC. Translating it yields CAKGQSTPPYGYTF.

The chain couples TRBV18 to TRBJ1-2; no clear D. Germline lookup yields CDR1 KGHSH and CDR2 LQKENI. V was pared by 0 bases and J by 5 bases, with 10 bases between. The CDR3 has 14 amino acids. CDR3 region: CASSPPSIVYGYTF. The DNA for the CDR3 is TGTGCCAGCTCACCACCCTCTATCGTATATGGCTACACCTTC.

V usage is TRBV6-4 and J usage is TRBJ1-2, with TRBD1 matching over 10 bases. The V segment lost 8 bases and the J segment 3 bases; nucleotides outside the gene matches: 6. The germline V gene encodes CDR1 MRHNA and CDR2 SNTAGT. This CDR3 region has 14 residues. DNA of the CDR3: TGTGCCAGCCGAAGAGGGACAGGGGACTATGGCTACACCTTC. Its translation: CASRRGTGDYGYTF.